This T cell receptor beta chain was captured in a study of control samples from healthy donors and cancer patients. Germline V lookup: CDR1 MNHEY, CDR2 SVGEGT. The V end lost 3 bases, the J end lost 2 bases, and 13 bases lay between the germline ends. The CDR3 runs 15 residues. Libraries were prepared by immunoSEQ multiplex PCR; TCRdb keeps only in-frame clonotypes and omits some of them. The sample holds tens of thousands of clones, under 85% seen once. This clonotype originated in a man in his sixties in good health. The sequenced sample consisted of blood. This rearrangement joins TRBV6-2 or TRBV6-3 to TRBJ1-2; D gene ambiguous. The CDR3 spells CASSYGRSLNYGYTF. As DNA, the CDR3 is TGTGCCAGCAGTTATGGACGGAGTTTAAACTATGGCTACACCTTC.